The source of this T cell receptor (beta chain) is a study of T cell responses to AZD1222 COVID-19 vaccine. Findings and limits, study-wide: The breadth and depth of Spike-specific TCRs increased once two AZD1222 doses had been given. Clonal diversity was possibly underestimated; the donors were predominantly white British and more often female. Among vaccine-associated CD4 TCRs, coverage spanned spike, with dominance at 160-218 and 743-854.

About this clone itself: The antigen remains undetermined.

Here immunoSEQ multiplex PCR was the method, and the copy in TCRdb shows in-frame clones only, minus some. The sample contains more than 80,000 clones, 92% of which appear only once. CDR3 length: 17 residues. Looked up from germline, CDR1 is SGDLS and CDR2 is YYNGEE. Trimming removed 4 bases from V and 3 bases from J, with 22 bases in between. The material was peripheral blood, obtained 28 days after the second AZD1222 dose. This rearrangement joins TRBV9 to TRBJ1-1; possibly TRBD1 for D (6 bases). The sequence came from an adult who received the AZD1222 COVID-19 vaccine. CDR3 sequence (DNA): TGTGCCAGCAGCTCCACCGGGACAAGGACCTTTGACACTGAAGCTTTCTTT. It specifies CASSSTGTRTFDTEAFF.